This T cell receptor beta chain originates from a study of cytomegalovirus exposure and HLA in healthy donors. Whole-study context: Inside one of the first data releases sat 80 million to 95 million unique TCRs taken from HLA-typed donors. Whole-study results and caveats: Association of some 18,000 TCR beta sequences with HLA alleles was found at 0.05 false discovery rate in a later analysis.

PCR involved 60 Vbeta and 13 Jbeta primers. As processed by the authors: A later analysis tallied about 80 million unique TCR beta chains, 10 million to 12 million of them shared. The protocol was immunoSEQ multiplex PCR, while the TCRdb copy is restricted to in-frame clones and leaves out a portion. V and J calls plus clone size are reproduced from that table; the DNA served to infer D and trimming. Of around 100,000 clones listed, about 83% were seen once; the top ten hold roughly 5%. This clone was counted a single time. As yet, its antigen is unknown. CDR3 length: 16 residues. V was clipped by 5 bases and J by 4 bases; unmatched bases: 11. Germline V gene sequence: CDR1 SGHVS, CDR2 FQNEAQ.

Sequenced sample: PBMCs. V is TRBV7-8 and J is TRBJ1-2; 9 bases are shared with TRBD1. The origin of this receptor is a female donor in good health and CMV-seropositive. CDR3 DNA: TGTGCCAGCAGCCCCGGGACAGGGACTGATGGCTATGGCTACACCTTC. This codes for CASSPGTGTDGYGYTF.